A single sample gave rise to the 25 T cell receptor beta chains below, sequenced in a study of blood T cell repertoires in COVID-19. The method was immunoSEQ multiplex PCR; TCRdb's version includes in-frame clones alone and lacks a portion of them. The sample lists 65,000 to 85,000 clones; around 86% were seen once. The material sequenced was peripheral blood. All receptors derive from a woman aged 18-35 years with acute or convalescent COVID-19.

The chain recombines TRBV19 with TRBJ2-7, with D possibly being TRBD2 (6 bases). The CDR3 has 11 amino acids. V gave up 9 bases and J gave up 3 bases, with 9 bases separating them. Germline CDR1 reads LNHDA; CDR2 reads SQIVND (reference sequence). The CDR3 loop reads CASRECYEQYF. Here the CDR3 DNA reads TGTGCCAGCCGGGAGTGCTACGAGCAGTACTTC.

The rearrangement uses TRBV7-9 and TRBJ2-4, with D maybe TRBD2 (5 bases). This CDR3 comprises 18 residues. CDR1 SEHNR and CDR2 FQNEAQ come from the germline V gene (reference sequence). V dropped 5 bases and J dropped 1 base, with 21 bases sitting between them. CDR3 sequence reads: CASSPSQKYGVAKNIQYF. The CDR3 coding sequence is TGTGCCAGCAGCCCAAGCCAGAAGTACGGGGTCGCCAAAAACATTCAGTACTTC.

This clone was counted only a few times. The chain is built from TRBV18 and TRBJ1-1; no reliable D call. The V end lost 2 bases, the J end lost 4 bases, and 14 bases lay between the germline ends. Germline assignment: CDR1 KGHSH and CDR2 LQKENI. CDR3 length: 15 amino acids. The CDR3: CASSPSLERVTEAFF. Written as DNA, the CDR3 is TGTGCCAGCTCACCATCCTTGGAGCGGGTCACTGAAGCTTTCTTT.

The V gene is TRBV3-1 (or the pseudogene TRBV3-2), the J gene TRBJ1-1; 7 bases fit TRBD1. Trimming took 5 bases from V and 5 from J; bases not matched to a gene: 11. The CDR3 is 15 residues long. CDR1 LGHDT and CDR2 YNNKEL come from the germline V gene (reference sequence). CDR3 in DNA: TGTGCCAGCAGCACAACGAACAGGGGTAGGACTGAAGCTTTCTTT. The encoded protein is CASSTTNRGRTEAFF.

V gene TRBV9 combines with J gene TRBJ2-3; D is possibly TRBD1 (6 bases). V was trimmed by 2 bases and J by 2 bases, leaving 12 bases between them. CDR1 and CDR2 (germline): SGDLS, YYNGEE. CDR3 length equals 15 residues. The chain's CDR3 is CASSVEGQYTDTQYF. Here the CDR3 DNA reads TGTGCCAGCAGCGTGGAAGGACAGTACACAGATACGCAGTATTTT.

Note on this clone: This sample includes further DNA sequences coding for the same CDR3. V and J are TRBV2 and TRBJ2-7; D unclear. V lost 2 bases to trimming and J lost 2 bases, with 10 bases between them. CDR1 is SNHLY and CDR2 is FYNNEI in the germline V gene. The CDR3 has 14 amino acids. CDR3 region: CASSEQGETYEQYF. DNA for the CDR3: TGTGCCAGCAGTGAACAAGGAGAAACCTACGAGCAGTACTTC.

The J gene is TRBJ1-2, the V gene TRBV5-6; tentatively, D is TRBD1 (6 bases). Germline values: CDR1 SGHDT, CDR2 YYEEEE. The CDR3 runs to 14 residues. Trimming removed 1 base from V and 5 bases from J, with 12 bases in between. The CDR3 reads CASSLRQGIYGYTF. The CDR3 coding sequence is TGTGCCAGCAGCTTGCGCCAGGGGATATATGGCTACACCTTC. Combining the CDR3 with reference TRBV5-6 and TRBJ1-2 gives the whole variable domain DAGVTQSPTHLIKTRGQQVTLRCSPKSGHDTVSWYQQALGQGPQFIFQYYEEEERQRGNFPDRFSGHQFPNYSSELNVNALLLGDSALYLCASSLRQGIYGYTFGSGTRLTVV.

The chain links TRBV4-1 to TRBJ1-2; 7 bases line up with TRBD1. The J segment lost 2 bases and the V segment lost 2 bases, leaving 8 bases of the junction unmatched. Germline CDR1 is MGHRA and CDR2 is YSYEKL. The CDR3 spans 16 residues. In nucleotides, the CDR3 is TGCGCCAGCAGCCAAAGCCCCGGGACAGTGAACTATGGCTACACCTTC. Protein sequence: CASSQSPGTVNYGYTF.

This clone was recorded a few times. V usage is TRBV7-2 and J usage is TRBJ1-2; perhaps TRBD1 as D (6 bases). Trimming left V 1 base short and J 5 bases short, with 14 bases between. This CDR3 comprises 15 residues. From germline, CDR1 is SGHTA and CDR2 FQGNSA. DNA of the CDR3: TGTGCCAGCAGCTTAGGCAGGGGCGCCGGGTATGGCTACACCTTC. Residues: CASSLGRGAGYGYTF.

The chain uses TRBV2 and TRBJ1-6, with TRBD1 matching over 11 bases. CDR1 is SNHLY and CDR2 is FYNNEI in the germline V gene. The ends lost 4 bases at V and 4 bases at J; junction bases unmatched: 3. This CDR3 is 16 amino acids long. This CDR3 reads CASSAGQGAYNSPLHF. CDR3 sequence (DNA): TGTGCCAGCAGTGCCGGACAGGGGGCTTATAATTCACCCCTCCACTTT.

CDR3 amino acids: CAWQGLGIAEAFF. In DNA, the CDR3 is TGTGCTTGGCAGGGTTTGGGTATTGCTGAAGCTTTCTTT. The V and J genes are TRBV30 and TRBJ1-1; D may be TRBD1 (5 bases). Per germline, CDR1 GTSNPN and CDR2 SVGIG (reference sequence). The CDR3 totals 13 residues.

The V call is TRBV18, the J call TRBJ2-4, with 9 bases fitting TRBD1. Germline V gene sequence: CDR1 KGHSH, CDR2 LQKENI. This CDR3 comprises 15 residues. The V gene end was trimmed by 6 bases and the J gene end by 6 bases; junction bases not matched to a gene: 9. This CDR3 is CASSPRTGAGNIQYF. The CDR3 nucleotides are TGTGCCAGCTCTCCTAGGACAGGGGCAGGAAACATTCAGTACTTC.

This clone has only a few counts. The CDR3 loop reads CASSFLGQGAAAFF. DNA for the CDR3: TGTGCCAGCAGTTTCCTCGGACAGGGGGCAGCGGCTTTCTTT. The genes are TRBV27 and TRBJ1-1; the match to TRBD1 covers 11 bases. The V gene's germline CDR1 is MNHEY and CDR2 SMNVEV (reference sequence). The CDR3 has 14 amino acids. Trimming took 3 bases from V and 11 from J; bases not matched to a gene: 8.

This clone showed up just once. This chain connects TRBV30 to TRBJ2-3, with D unclear. The CDR3 has 14 residues. The V gene lost 3 bases and the J gene lost 6 bases, with 16 bases spanning the gap. From germline, CDR1 is GTSNPN and CDR2 SVGIG (reference sequence). The CDR3 DNA reads TGTGCCTGGAGAGTACTTAATTCTCGGGATACGCAGTATTTT. The encoded protein is CAWRVLNSRDTQYF.

V usage is TRBV29-1 and J usage is TRBJ1-2; 7 bases agree with TRBD1. CDR3 size: 13 residues. In germline, CDR1 is SQVTM, CDR2 ANQGSEA. Trimming cost V 3 bases and J 6 bases; bases outside gene matches: 7. The CDR3 region is CSVEGDSLHGYTF. The CDR3 DNA follows: TGCAGCGTTGAGGGGGACAGTCTCCATGGCTACACCTTC.

The DNA of the CDR3 is TGCGCCAGCAGCTTGAACAGGGAAATTAGCACAGATACGCAGTATTTT. Its translation: CASSLNREISTDTQYF. The J gene is TRBJ2-3, the V gene TRBV5-1; tentatively, D is TRBD1 (6 bases). CDR1 and CDR2 from the germline V gene are SGHRS and YFSETQ. The V gene lost 1 base and the J gene lost 0 bases, with 12 bases spanning the gap. There are 16 residues in the CDR3.

The rearrangement links TRBV29-1 to TRBJ2-5, with D perhaps matching TRBD2 (6 bases). This CDR3 has 15 residues. Germline CDR1 SQVTM, CDR2 ANQGSEA. The V end lost 0 bases, the J end lost 5 bases, and 16 bases lay between the germline ends. For the CDR3, the DNA is TGCAGCGTTGAAGATACCCGGGGGTGGGAGGAGACCCAGTACTTC. Its translation: CSVEDTRGWEETQYF.

The genes are TRBV19 and TRBJ1-1, with 9 bases that match TRBD1. This CDR3 has 14 amino acids. V lost 3 bases to trimming and J lost 6 bases; unmatched junction nucleotides: 5. Germline lookup yields CDR1 LNHDA and CDR2 SQIVND (reference sequence). The CDR3 bases are TGTGCCAGTAGTATGGGACAGGGAATCTCTGAAGCTTTCTTT. This codes for CASSMGQGISEAFF.

The chain couples TRBV19 to TRBJ2-4; D might be TRBD1 (6 bases). Germline loops: CDR1 LNHDA, CDR2 SQIVND (reference sequence). V was clipped by 1 base and J by 7 bases, with 8 bases between them. The CDR3 covers 13 residues. The CDR3 sequence: CASSIAGDNIQYF. CDR3 coding DNA: TGTGCCAGTAGTATAGCAGGGGACAACATTCAGTACTTC.

V is TRBV19 and J is TRBJ1-5, with TRBD1 matching over 11 bases. This CDR3 region has 18 residues. The ends lost 2 bases at V and 1 base at J; junction bases unmatched: 7. Germline V lookup: CDR1 LNHDA, CDR2 SQIVND (reference sequence). The CDR3 reads CASSISDRGRRSNQPQHF. The CDR3 nucleotides are TGTGCCAGTAGTATATCGGACAGGGGGCGTCGGAGCAATCAGCCCCAGCATTTT. Drawing the rest from reference TRBV19 and TRBJ1-5, the complete variable domain is DGGITQSPKYLFRKEGQNVTLSCEQNLNHDAMYWYRQDPGQGLRLIYYSQIVNDFQKGDIAEGYSVSREKKESFPLTVTSAQKNPTAFYLCASSISDRGRRSNQPQHFGDGTRLSIL.

Details on this clone: Different DNA sequences within this sample yield the same CDR3. The chain combines TRBV29-1 with TRBJ2-1; D is unclear. With 4 bases removed from V and 4 bases from J, the gap between germline ends came to 8 bases. The CDR3 runs 12 residues. Germline CDR1 reads SQVTM; CDR2 reads ANQGSEA. In DNA, the CDR3 is TGCAGCGTTGGAGGCGGTTACAATGAGCAGTTCTTC. This translates into CSVGGGYNEQFF.

The V gene is TRBV5-1, the J gene TRBJ1-4; D is uncertain. CDR1 and CDR2 from the germline V gene are SGHRS and YFSETQ. The CDR3 runs to 16 residues. Trimming shortened V by 4 bases and J by 3 bases, and 16 bases separated the two germline ends. CDR3 sequence reads: CASSDGTVTPNEKLFF. The DNA of the CDR3 is TGCGCCAGCAGCGATGGAACAGTTACTCCTAATGAAAAACTGTTTTTT.

This chain connects TRBV30 to TRBJ1-1; D not certain. The CDR3 covers 13 residues. The germline V gene has CDR1 GTSNPN and CDR2 SVGIG (reference sequence). Trimming shortened V by 4 bases and J by 0 bases, and 9 bases separated the two germline ends. CDR3 loop: CAWTGGMNTEAFF. CDR3 DNA: TGTGCCTGGACCGGCGGAATGAACACTGAAGCTTTCTTT.

The V call is TRBV9, the J call TRBJ2-1, with 11 bases lining up with TRBD2. From germline, CDR1 is SGDLS and CDR2 YYNGEE. Trimming at V came to 4 bases and at J to 7 bases, leaving 10 bases not matched to a gene. This CDR3 comprises 16 residues. CDR3 protein: CASSTYSGGARNEQFF. CDR3 in DNA: TGTGCCAGCAGCACGTATAGCGGGGGGGCTCGAAATGAGCAGTTCTTC.

This chain connects TRBV10-3 to TRBJ2-1, with TRBD2 as a possible D gene (5 bases). V lost 1 base and J lost 1, with 11 bases in between. Germline CDR1 reads ENHRY; CDR2 reads SYGVKD. This CDR3 has 16 residues. DNA of the CDR3: TGTGCCATCAGTGAGTATTGGGAGAGTTCCTACAATGAGCAGTTCTTC. Translating it yields CAISEYWESSYNEQFF.